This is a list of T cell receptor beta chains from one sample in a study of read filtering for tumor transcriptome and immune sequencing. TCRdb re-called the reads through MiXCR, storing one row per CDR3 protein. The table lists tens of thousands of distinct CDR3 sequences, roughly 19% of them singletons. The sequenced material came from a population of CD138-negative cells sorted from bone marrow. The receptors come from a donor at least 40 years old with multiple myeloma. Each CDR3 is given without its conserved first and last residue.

CDR3: ASSLVKGVVTEAF
V: TRBV5-1
J: TRBJ1-1

CDR3: ASSPGTGENEQF
V: TRBV5-1
J: TRBJ2-1

CDR3: ATSSHTDTQY
V: TRBV24-1
J: TRBJ2-3

CDR3: ASSPLPGGGQAKNIQY
V: TRBV18
J: TRBJ2-4

CDR3: AFEGSGRYNEQF
V: TRBV30
J: TRBJ2-1

CDR3: ASSRFGLAGPYEQY
V: TRBV28
J: TRBJ2-7

CDR3: SARGSYSNQPQH
V: TRBV20-1
J: TRBJ1-5

CDR3: ASTTGSHPNEQF
V: TRBV10-2
J: TRBJ2-1

CDR3: ASSQDTATDTQY
V: TRBV3-1
J: TRBJ2-3

CDR3: SVVWRGTSYEQY
V: TRBV29-1
J: TRBJ2-7

CDR3: SRTDNYGYT
V: TRBV29-1
J: TRBJ1-2

CDR3: ASSLTAAFDTQY
V: TRBV7-3
J: TRBJ2-3

CDR3: ASSQGNLAGAYNEQF
V: TRBV4-2
J: TRBJ2-1

CDR3: ASSRGDRGLEKLF
V: TRBV4-2
J: TRBJ1-4

CDR3: SVSEGQETQY
V: TRBV29-1
J: TRBJ2-5

CDR3: SAPRTGIYNEQF
V: TRBV20-1
J: TRBJ2-1

CDR3: SATPGTSGRYEQY
V: TRBV20-1
J: TRBJ2-7

CDR3: SVDKGTNTGELF
V: TRBV29-1
J: TRBJ2-2

CDR3: ASSETGGAPSPEAF
V: TRBV7-3
J: TRBJ1-1

CDR3: ASKGRQFHYGYT
V: TRBV19
J: TRBJ1-2

CDR3: ASSLGLPSDEQF
V: TRBV5-1
J: TRBJ2-1

CDR3: SARDMTVVAF
V: TRBV20-1
J: TRBJ1-1

CDR3: ASSTGTEHYNEQF
V: TRBV3-1
J: TRBJ2-1

CDR3: ASSSGLPGEQF
V: TRBV6-2/TRBV6-3
J: TRBJ2-1

CDR3: ASSIQTVYNEQF
V: TRBV19
J: TRBJ2-1

CDR3: ASRTVHLNEKLF
V: TRBV28
J: TRBJ1-4

CDR3: ASSDSGASNVLT
V: TRBV10-1
J: TRBJ2-6

CDR3: ASSYRLYYEQY
V: TRBV3-1
J: TRBJ2-7

CDR3: ASTLAGGGNEQF
V: TRBV13
J: TRBJ2-1

CDR3: ASSLAGRLAGRSYNEQF
V: TRBV7-2
J: TRBJ2-1

CDR3: AISESPGTSGSNLYEQY
V: TRBV10-3
J: TRBJ2-7

CDR3: ASSLPGGTEAF
V: TRBV11-2
J: TRBJ1-1

CDR3: ASSQEFQGTSGNTTY
V: TRBV4-1
J: TRBJ1-3

CDR3: ASSRQGLAGGGTGELF
V: TRBV4-3
J: TRBJ2-2